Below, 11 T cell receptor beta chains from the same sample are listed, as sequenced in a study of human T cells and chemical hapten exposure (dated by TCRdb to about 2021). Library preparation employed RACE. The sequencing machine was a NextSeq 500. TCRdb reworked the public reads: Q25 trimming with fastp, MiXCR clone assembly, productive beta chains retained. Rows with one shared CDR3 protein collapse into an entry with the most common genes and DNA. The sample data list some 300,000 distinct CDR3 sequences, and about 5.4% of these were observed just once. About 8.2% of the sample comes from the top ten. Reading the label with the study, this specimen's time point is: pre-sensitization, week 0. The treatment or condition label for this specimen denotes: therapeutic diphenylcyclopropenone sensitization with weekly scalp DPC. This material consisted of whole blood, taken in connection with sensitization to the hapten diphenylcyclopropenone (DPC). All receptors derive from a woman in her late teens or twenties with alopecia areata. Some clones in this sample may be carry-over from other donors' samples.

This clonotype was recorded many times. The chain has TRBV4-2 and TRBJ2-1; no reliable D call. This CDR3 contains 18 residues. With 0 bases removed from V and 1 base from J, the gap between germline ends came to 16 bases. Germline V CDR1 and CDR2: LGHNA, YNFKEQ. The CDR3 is CASSQDPSGLGSYNEQFF. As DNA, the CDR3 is TGTGCCAGCAGCCAAGACCCCAGTGGGCTCGGGTCCTACAATGAGCAGTTCTTC.

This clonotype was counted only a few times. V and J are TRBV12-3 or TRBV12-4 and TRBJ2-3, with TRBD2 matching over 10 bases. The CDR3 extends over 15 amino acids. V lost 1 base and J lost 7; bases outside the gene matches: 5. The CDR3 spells CASSLGLAGDHTQYF. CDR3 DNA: TGTGCCAGCAGTTTAGGCCTAGCGGGGGATCATACGCAGTATTTT.

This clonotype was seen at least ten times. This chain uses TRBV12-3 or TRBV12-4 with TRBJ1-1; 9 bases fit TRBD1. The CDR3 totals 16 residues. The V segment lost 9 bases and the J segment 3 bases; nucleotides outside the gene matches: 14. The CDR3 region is CASLPGQGPRYTEAFF. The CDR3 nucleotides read TGTGCCAGTCTACCGGGACAGGGTCCTAGGTACACTGAAGCTTTCTTT.

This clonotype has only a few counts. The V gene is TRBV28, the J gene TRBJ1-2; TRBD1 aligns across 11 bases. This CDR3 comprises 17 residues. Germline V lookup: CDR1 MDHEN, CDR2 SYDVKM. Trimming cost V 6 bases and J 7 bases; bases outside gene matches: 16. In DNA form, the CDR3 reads TGTGCCAGCAGAAAGGGAGGTATGGGGACAGGGGGAATTGGCTACACCTTC. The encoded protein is CASRKGGMGTGGIGYTF.

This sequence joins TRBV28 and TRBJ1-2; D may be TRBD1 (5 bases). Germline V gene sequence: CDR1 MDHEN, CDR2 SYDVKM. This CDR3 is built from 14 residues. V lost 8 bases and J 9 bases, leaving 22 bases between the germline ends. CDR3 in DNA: TGTGCCAGCTTACAGGACACCCCTACTGGTAGCTACACCTTC. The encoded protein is CASLQDTPTGSYTF.

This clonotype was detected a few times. In DNA, the CDR3 is TGTGCCAGCTCACCTCGGTCTACTGAAGCTTTCTTT. Translated: CASSPRSTEAFF. The chain is built from TRBV18 and TRBJ1-1; D is unresolved. The CDR3 loop spans 12 amino acids. V was shortened by 3 bases and J by 5 bases, with 7 bases between the two germline ends. Germline V gene data show CDR1 as KGHSH and CDR2 as LQKENI.

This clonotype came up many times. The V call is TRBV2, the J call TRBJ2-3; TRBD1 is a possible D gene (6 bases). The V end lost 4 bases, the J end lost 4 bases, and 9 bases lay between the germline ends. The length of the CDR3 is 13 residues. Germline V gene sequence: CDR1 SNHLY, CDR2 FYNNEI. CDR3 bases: TGTGCCAGCAGTGGATGGACAGCAGATACGCAGTATTTT. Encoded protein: CASSGWTADTQYF.

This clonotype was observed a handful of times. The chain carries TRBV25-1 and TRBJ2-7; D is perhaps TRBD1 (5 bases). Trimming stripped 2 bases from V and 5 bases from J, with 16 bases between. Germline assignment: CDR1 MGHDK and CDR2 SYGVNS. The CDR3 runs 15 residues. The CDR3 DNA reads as TGTGCCAGCAGTGAACTAGACAGACTGGACGACGAGCAGTACTTC. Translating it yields CASSELDRLDDEQYF.

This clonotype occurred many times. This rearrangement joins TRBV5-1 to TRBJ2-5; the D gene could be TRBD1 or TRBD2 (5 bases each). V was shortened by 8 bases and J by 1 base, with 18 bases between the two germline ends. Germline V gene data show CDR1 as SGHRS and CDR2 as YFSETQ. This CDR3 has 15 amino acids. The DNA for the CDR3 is TGCGCCAGTAACCTAGGGGCGGGTTTCCAAGAGACCCAGTACTTC. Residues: CASNLGAGFQETQYF.

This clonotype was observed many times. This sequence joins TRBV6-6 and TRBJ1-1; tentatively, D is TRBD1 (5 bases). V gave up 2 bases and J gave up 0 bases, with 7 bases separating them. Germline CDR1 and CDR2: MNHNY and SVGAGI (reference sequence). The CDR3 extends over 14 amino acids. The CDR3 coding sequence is TGTGCCAGCAGTTACGGGGCCTTGAACACTGAAGCTTTCTTT. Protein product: CASSYGALNTEAFF.

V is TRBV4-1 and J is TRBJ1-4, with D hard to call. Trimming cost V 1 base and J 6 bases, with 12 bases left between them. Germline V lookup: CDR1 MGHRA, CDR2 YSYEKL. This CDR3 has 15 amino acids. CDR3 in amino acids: CASSQVPALDEKLFF. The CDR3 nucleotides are TGCGCCAGCAGCCAAGTACCGGCTCTTGATGAAAAACTGTTTTTT.